This T cell receptor (beta chain) was sequenced for a study of T cell responses to AZD1222 COVID-19 vaccine. Clones were sequenced by immunoSEQ multiplex PCR, and TCRdb holds only the in-frame ones, with some missing. The top ten hold 7.5% to 9.5% of the sample, which has 55,000 to 75,000 clones, roughly 86% seen once. With respect to this clone: Its matching antigen is unknown.

Germline CDR1 is SEHNR and CDR2 is FQNEAQ (reference sequence). V was cut by 0 bases and J by 4 bases, with 16 bases left in between. The CDR3 extends over 17 amino acids. General study results and limits: Within unmutated variant regions lay the reported targets of nearly half of spike-specific TCRs. CD4 TCRs associated with vaccination spanned spike, dominating at 160-218 and 743-854. Spike-specific TCR breadth and depth went up after people got two AZD1222 doses. Only six people who got AZD1222 tested seropositive at baseline.

The TCR sequence derives from an adult in good health. Sequencing used peripheral blood, obtained on day 0 of AZD1222 vaccination. This chain joins TRBV7-9 and TRBJ1-3; a possible D gene is TRBD1 (6 bases). DNA for the CDR3: TGTGCCAGCAGCTTAGCAGGCGGGGGGCTGCGAGGAAACACCATATATTTT. As protein: CASSLAGGGLRGNTIYF.